A single sample gave rise to the 30 T cell receptor beta chains below, sequenced in a study of T cells of healthy individuals. TCRdb reanalysed the 5' RACE reads using MiXCR and keeps one entry per CDR3 protein. In the table there are 40,000 to 60,000 distinct CDR3 sequences, roughly 15% of which are singletons. The receptors derive from a human donor in good health.

This clonotype was observed many times. The V and J genes are TRBV3-1 and TRBJ1-6, with no clear D. The germline gives CDR1 LGHDT, CDR2 YNNKEL (reference sequence). The V end lost 7 bases, the J end lost 1 base, and 11 bases lay between the germline ends. This CDR3 region has 15 residues. The CDR3 reads CASTQRESYNSPLHF. The CDR3 DNA is TGTGCCAGCACTCAGCGGGAATCCTATAATTCACCCCTCCACTTT.

In its sample, this clonotype was seen a few times. The rearrangement joins TRBV29-1 to TRBJ1-4; D is undetermined. The germline V and J ends were trimmed by 4 bases and 3 bases, with 15 bases remaining between them. Looked up from germline, CDR1 is SQVTM and CDR2 is ANQGSEA. The CDR3 is made up of 15 amino acids. The CDR3 coding sequence is TGCAGCGTTGGGATCGGTGGCGGATCTAATGAAAAACTGTTTTTT. This encodes CSVGIGGGSNEKLFF.

The rearrangement links TRBV6-2 or TRBV6-3 to TRBJ1-1; TRBD1 aligns across 7 bases. V lost 10 bases to trimming and J lost 3 bases; unmatched junction nucleotides: 8. Germline CDR1 MNHEY, CDR2 SVGEGT. The CDR3 totals 13 residues. The CDR3: CATLWDRYTEAFF. CDR3 in DNA: TGTGCCACCCTTTGGGACAGATACACTGAAGCTTTCTTT.

The table lists this clonotype with a few counts. CDR3 nucleotide sequence: TGTGCCAGCAGCTTAATGACCGGGACAGGGGCCTACGAGCAGTACTTC. It encodes CASSLMTGTGAYEQYF. The V and J genes are TRBV7-2 and TRBJ2-7; 10 positions agree with TRBD1. The V and J ends lost 2 bases and 2 bases, in that order; junction bases with no gene match: 6. This CDR3 has 16 residues. Germline V gives CDR1 SGHTA, CDR2 FQGNSA.

This clonotype has a count of ten or more. The chain combines TRBV7-3 with TRBJ2-1; possibly TRBD1 for D (6 bases). The V and J ends lost 5 bases and 10 bases respectively, with 12 bases between them. The CDR3 has 12 residues. CDR1 SGHTA and CDR2 FQGTGA come from the germline V gene. The CDR3 nucleotides are TGTGCCAGCAGCCTAAAAGGGGGAGAGCAGTTCTTC. This encodes CASSLKGGEQFF.

This clonotype came up a few times. The chain uses TRBV5-1 and TRBJ2-1; maybe TRBD2 (5 bases). Trimming shortened V by 4 bases and J by 9 bases, and 11 bases separated the two germline ends. Germline V gene sequence: CDR1 SGHRS, CDR2 YFSETQ. This CDR3 spans 12 amino acids. CDR3 residues: CASSPRAGEQFF. CDR3 sequence (DNA): TGCGCCAGCAGCCCTCGGGCGGGTGAGCAGTTCTTC. Full variable domain (rest looked up from reference TRBV5-1 and TRBJ2-1): KAGVTQTPRYLIKTRGQQVTLSCSPISGHRSVSWYQQTPGQGLQFLFEYFSETQRNKGNFPGRFSGRQFSNSRSEMNVSTLELGDSALYLCASSPRAGEQFFGPGTRLTVL.

As for this clonotype: This may stem from a read error, because a much larger clone lies one nucleotide away. The chain recombines TRBV6-1 with TRBJ1-4, with a possible D match to TRBD1 (5 bases). CDR3 size: 14 residues. Germline V gives CDR1 MNHNS, CDR2 SASEGT. CDR3 loop: CVSSPGSANEKLFF. CDR3 bases: TGTGTCAGCAGCCCAGGGTCGGCGAATGAAAAACTGTTTTTT.

The chain has TRBV6-2 or TRBV6-3 and TRBJ2-1; 9 nucleotides agree with TRBD2. Per germline, CDR1 MNHEY and CDR2 SVGEGT. This CDR3 is 15 amino acids long. V was pared by 1 base and J by 5 bases, with 3 bases of the junction left unmatched. CDR3 region: CASSYLAGVDNEQFF. Written as DNA, the CDR3 is TGTGCCAGCAGTTACTTAGCGGGAGTTGACAATGAGCAGTTCTTC.

The table lists this clonotype with many counts. The CDR3 region has the DNA TGTGCTAGTGGTTCGACAAAGGAATACCACTATGGCTACACCTTC. Translating gives CASGSTKEYHYGYTF. The chain carries TRBV12-5 and TRBJ1-2; D remains ambiguous. CDR1 is LGHNT and CDR2 is FRNRAP in the germline V gene. The CDR3 covers 15 residues. Trimming left V 4 bases short and J 3 bases short, with 15 bases between. Based on the CDR3 plus reference TRBV12-5 and TRBJ1-2, the full variable domain is DARVTQTPRHKVTEMGQEVTMRCQPILGHNTVFWYRQTMMQGLELLAYFRNRAPLDDSGMPKDRFSAEMPDATLATLKIQPSEPRDSAVYFCASGSTKEYHYGYTFGSGTRLTVV.

This clonotype was seen many times. The V gene is TRBV6-1, the J gene TRBJ2-2, with 9 positions matching TRBD2. The CDR3 loop spans 15 amino acids. The V segment lost 1 base and the J segment 3 bases; nucleotides outside the gene matches: 0. CDR1 and CDR2 (germline): MNHNS, SASEGT. The CDR3: CASSEGTSDTGELFF. Here the CDR3 DNA reads TGTGCCAGCAGTGAAGGGACTAGCGACACCGGGGAGCTGTTTTTT.

Only a few counts were recorded for this clonotype. The V and J genes are TRBV12-3 or TRBV12-4 and TRBJ2-1, with D possibly TRBD2 on 6 matching bases. CDR3 length: 15 amino acids. The germline V and J ends were trimmed by 6 bases and 7 bases, with 19 bases remaining between them. Written as DNA, the CDR3 is TGTGCCAGCAGCCAACCTAGTCGCGCGGGGAATGAGCAGTTCTTC. It specifies CASSQPSRAGNEQFF.

The sample holds a few counts of this clonotype. J is TRBJ2-7 and V is TRBV27; 8 nucleotides line up with TRBD1. With 6 bases clipped from V and 4 bases from J, the junction kept 11 bases outside the gene matches. There are 15 residues in the CDR3. The germline CDR1 and CDR2 sequences are MNHEY and SMNVEV (reference sequence). The CDR3 loop is CASRRRQTGVYEQYF. The CDR3 bases are TGTGCCAGCAGACGCCGTCAGACAGGGGTATACGAGCAGTACTTC.

This clonotype was seen at least ten times. J is TRBJ1-1 and V is TRBV20-1, with D unclear. The CDR3 covers 13 residues. Germline V gene sequence: CDR1 DFQATT, CDR2 SNEGSKA (reference sequence). V gave up 6 bases and J gave up 0 bases, with 11 bases separating them. In DNA, the CDR3 is TGCAGTGCGAACGCAGGTGTGAACACTGAAGCTTTCTTT. Amino acid sequence: CSANAGVNTEAFF.

The chain is built from TRBV7-9 and TRBJ2-5; TRBD2 aligns across 8 bases. CDR1 and CDR2 (germline): SEHNR, FQNEAQ (reference sequence). CDR3 length equals 18 residues. Trimming removed 0 bases from V and 0 bases from J; junction bases left unmatched: 9. The CDR3: CASSLAQRGTRHQETQYF. As DNA, the CDR3 is TGTGCCAGCAGCTTAGCGCAGAGGGGGACTAGACACCAAGAGACCCAGTACTTC.

As concerns this clonotype: This may be a read error, as it is one base from a much larger clone. V and J are TRBV29-1 and TRBJ1-2; D unclear. Trimming shortened V by 6 bases and J by 8 bases, and 19 bases separated the two germline ends. CDR1 and CDR2 (germline): SQVTM, ANQGSEA. This CDR3 spans 13 amino acids. The CDR3 protein is CSVSGIGPEGYTF. The CDR3 DNA reads as TGCAGCGTCTCCGGGATAGGGCCTGAGGGCTACACCTTC.

This clonotype has more than one count but fewer than ten. The V gene is TRBV30, the J gene TRBJ2-7, with no clear D. Germline V gene lookup returns CDR1 GTSNPN and CDR2 SVGIG (reference sequence). V was cut by 2 bases and J by 3 bases, with 8 bases left in between. This CDR3 has 12 residues. The CDR3 here is CAWSQQGYEQYF. DNA for the CDR3: TGTGCCTGGAGTCAACAAGGCTACGAGCAGTACTTC.

This clonotype was found a few times. This chain links TRBV28 with TRBJ2-1, with 10 bases identical to TRBD2. Germline V lookup: CDR1 MDHEN, CDR2 SYDVKM. The CDR3 is 16 amino acids. Germline trimming cut 5 bases from V and 4 bases from J; bases unmatched to any gene: 8. CDR3 amino acids: CASSAPLAGLYNEQFF. For the CDR3, the DNA is TGTGCCAGCAGTGCCCCACTAGCGGGACTATACAATGAGCAGTTCTTC.

This sequence joins TRBV7-9 and TRBJ2-7, with D possibly being TRBD2 (6 bases). This CDR3 is 15 amino acids long. Between the trimmed V and J ends, which lost 5 bases and 6 bases, there was a span of 20 bases. Per the germline V gene, CDR1 is SEHNR and CDR2 is FQNEAQ (reference sequence). Written as DNA, the CDR3 is TGTGCCAGCAGCCCCGTAGGACCGACTAGAGGCGAGCAGTACTTC. Protein: CASSPVGPTRGEQYF.

This clonotype was picked up many times. This rearrangement joins TRBV20-1 to TRBJ2-5, with 16 bases matching TRBD2. Germline V gene sequence: CDR1 DFQATT, CDR2 SNEGSKA (reference sequence). The CDR3 extends over 18 amino acids. Losses at the gene ends were 5 bases for V and 5 bases for J; bases not matched to a gene: 14. The CDR3 DNA follows: TGCAGTGCTGAATCACAGGGACTAGCGGGAGGGCCACAGGAGACCCAGTACTTC. Protein product: CSAESQGLAGGPQETQYF.

This clonotype was seen repeatedly, ten times or more. This chain connects TRBV19 to TRBJ1-2, with D possibly being TRBD1 (5 bases). Germline-derived CDR1 and CDR2 are LNHDA and SQIVND (reference sequence). The CDR3 contains 13 residues. V was shortened by 4 bases and J by 5 bases, with 11 bases between the two germline ends. In DNA, the CDR3 is TGTGCCAGTAGTACCGACAGTCGATATGGCTACACCTTC. Translation: CASSTDSRYGYTF.

This clonotype has only a few counts. The chain is built from TRBV6-2 or TRBV6-3 and TRBJ1-5; D possibly corresponds to TRBD1 (5 bases). The V end lost 5 bases, the J end lost 1 base, and 9 bases lay between the germline ends. CDR1 is MNHEY and CDR2 is SVGEGT in the germline V gene. The length of the CDR3 is 14 residues. In DNA form, the CDR3 reads TGTGCCAGCAGTACCAGGGTGAGCAATCAGCCCCAGCATTTT. Translated: CASSTRVSNQPQHF.

This clonotype appeared a few times. The genes are TRBV24-1 and TRBJ2-1; 13 nucleotides line up with TRBD2. V shed 10 bases, J shed 0 bases, and the junction held 5 bases outside the gene matches. CDR3 length equals 16 residues. Germline V lookup: CDR1 KGHDR, CDR2 SFDVKD. The CDR3 spells CATSTSGGSSYNEQFF. DNA of the CDR3: TGTGCCACTTCGACTAGCGGGGGGTCCTCCTACAATGAGCAGTTCTTC.

This clonotype was counted at least ten times. The chain has TRBV6-1 and TRBJ1-1; 8 positions agree with TRBD1. The CDR3 runs 15 residues. Unmatched junction bases numbered 12, after V lost 6 bases and J lost 6 bases. Germline CDR1 MNHNS, CDR2 SASEGT. The CDR3: CASRTLTGVSSEAFF. CDR3 nucleotide sequence: TGTGCCAGCAGAACCCTGACAGGGGTCTCCTCTGAAGCTTTCTTT.

This clonotype came up many times. The V and J genes are TRBV12-5 and TRBJ1-2; D uncertain. The CDR3 has 13 amino acids. The germline gives CDR1 LGHNT, CDR2 FRNRAP. V was shortened by 0 bases and J by 2 bases, with 4 bases between the two germline ends. Here the CDR3 reads CASGLVRNYGYTF. The DNA for the CDR3 is TGTGCTAGTGGTTTGGTACGGAACTATGGCTACACCTTC. Combining the CDR3 with reference TRBV12-5 and TRBJ1-2 gives the whole variable domain DARVTQTPRHKVTEMGQEVTMRCQPILGHNTVFWYRQTMMQGLELLAYFRNRAPLDDSGMPKDRFSAEMPDATLATLKIQPSEPRDSAVYFCASGLVRNYGYTFGSGTRLTVV.

The J gene is TRBJ2-5, the V gene TRBV9; 10 bases are shared with TRBD1. The length of the CDR3 is 17 residues. Unmatched junction bases numbered 5, after V lost 0 bases and J lost 0 bases. Germline values: CDR1 SGDLS, CDR2 YYNGEE. The CDR3 protein is CASSVEGQGPYQETQYF. For the CDR3, the DNA is TGTGCCAGCAGCGTAGAGGGACAGGGGCCTTACCAAGAGACCCAGTACTTC.

Many counts were recorded for this clonotype. The gene calls are TRBV10-2 and TRBJ2-1, with D tentatively TRBD2 (6 bases). CDR1 and CDR2 (germline): WSHSY, SAAADI. Trimming removed 5 bases from V and 0 bases from J, with 8 bases in between. The CDR3 totals 14 residues. CDR3 coding DNA: TGCGCCAGCAGTCTAGCGAACTCCTACAATGAGCAGTTCTTC. This codes for CASSLANSYNEQFF.

V and J are TRBV4-3 and TRBJ1-1; D might be TRBD1 (5 bases). The germline V gene has CDR1 LGHNA and CDR2 YSLEER. V lost 8 bases and J lost 6, with 19 bases in between. The CDR3 loop spans 14 amino acids. CDR3 coding DNA: TGCGCCAGCGCACTAGGGACCGCTGACTCTGAAGCTTTCTTT. Protein sequence: CASALGTADSEAFF.

This clonotype was seen a handful of times. The chain has TRBV5-1 and TRBJ2-7, with D possibly being TRBD2 (5 bases). Trimming took off 2 bases at V and 0 bases at J, with 15 bases between the two ends. This CDR3 has 16 residues. The germline gives CDR1 SGHRS, CDR2 YFSETQ. The DNA of the CDR3 is TGCGCCAGCAGCTTAGAGGGATGGTCCTCCTCCTACGAGCAGTACTTC. Its translation is CASSLEGWSSSYEQYF.

The rearrangement uses TRBV11-2 and TRBJ2-1; D is undetermined. Looked up from germline, CDR1 is SGHAT and CDR2 is FQNNGV. The CDR3 covers 12 residues. V lost 5 bases to trimming and J lost 8 bases, with 10 bases between them. This CDR3 reads CASSRPWDEQFF. The CDR3 bases are TGTGCCAGCAGCCGACCCTGGGATGAGCAGTTCTTC.

This clonotype was counted at least ten times. The V call is TRBV19, the J call TRBJ1-6; no definite D call. The CDR3 runs to 15 residues. Germline V gene data show CDR1 as LNHDA and CDR2 as SQIVND (reference sequence). V was pared by 3 bases and J by 13 bases, with 19 bases between. CDR3 residues: CASSISSEAPTPLHF. DNA of the CDR3: TGTGCCAGTAGTATTTCCTCAGAGGCCCCCACGCCCCTCCACTTT.